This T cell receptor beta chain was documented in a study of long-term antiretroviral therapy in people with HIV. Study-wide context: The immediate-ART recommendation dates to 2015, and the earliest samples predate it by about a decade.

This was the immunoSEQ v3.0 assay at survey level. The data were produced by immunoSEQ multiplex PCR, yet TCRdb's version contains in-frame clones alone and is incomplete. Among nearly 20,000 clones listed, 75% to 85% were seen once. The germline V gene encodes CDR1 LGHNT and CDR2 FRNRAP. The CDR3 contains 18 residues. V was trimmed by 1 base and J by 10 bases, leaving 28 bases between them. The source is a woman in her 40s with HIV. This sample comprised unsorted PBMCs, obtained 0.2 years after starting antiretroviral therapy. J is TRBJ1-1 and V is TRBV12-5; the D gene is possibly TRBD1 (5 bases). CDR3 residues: CASGLAQSQTRDPLPAFF. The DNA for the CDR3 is TGTGCTAGTGGTTTGGCCCAGAGCCAAACCAGGGACCCACTTCCAGCTTTCTTT.